A selection of T cell receptor beta chains follows, all from one sample in a study of blood T cell repertoires in COVID-19. Sequencing was performed with immunoSEQ multiplex PCR; in TCRdb, only in-frame clones are kept and a portion is missing. The sample lists 150,000 to 180,000 clones, about four fifths occurring once. The source material was peripheral blood. All receptors come from a man between 60 and 75 years old with acute or convalescent COVID-19. CDR3s include the opening cysteine and the closing phenylalanine or tryptophan. A D gene is named only where the DNA matches it firmly. Clone size, where shown, is once, few, many, or a class for clones that have expanded.

>TRBJ2-2|.|TRBD2|TRBV6-5
TGTGCCAGCAGGGGACTAGCAGGCGGGGAGCTGTTTTTT
CASRGLAGGELFF
>TRBJ2-2|once|TRBD2|TRBV7-2
TGTGCCAGCGTTAGCGGGAGTGTCGGCGGGGAGCTGTTTTTT
CASVSGSVGGELFF
>TRBJ2-7|.|TRBD1|TRBV7-9
TGTGCCAGCAGCCACATTGACAGGGGGCTCGAGCAGTACTTC
CASSHIDRGLEQYF
>TRBJ1-2|.|.|TRBV5-1
TGCGCCAGCAGCTTGTTGCAGGGAACAGATGGCTACACCTTC
CASSLLQGTDGYTF
>TRBJ1-4|few|.|TRBV9
TGTGCCAGCAGCCTTCGGGGGGGAGCATCTAATGAAAAACTGTTTTTT
CASSLRGGASNEKLFF
>TRBJ1-6|.|.|TRBV6-1
TGTGCCAGCAGTTTGTCCAGCTCCTATAATTCACCCCTCCACTTT
CASSLSSSYNSPLHF
>TRBJ2-2|.|TRBD2|TRBV4-1
TGCGCCAGCAGCATGGTAACGGGAGGCACCGGGGAGCTGTTTTTT
CASSMVTGGTGELFF
>TRBJ1-2|.|.|TRBV4-1
TGCGCCAGCAGCCATGGGGGGTCACTTAACTATGGCTACACCTTC
CASSHGGSLNYGYTF
>TRBJ2-3|.|.|TRBV5-1
TGCGCCAGCAGCTTGGGAGGAGATACGCAGTATTTT
CASSLGGDTQYF
>TRBJ1-1|.|TRBD1|TRBV10-3
TGTGCCATCAGTGAAAGCGACAGGGGCTCCGCTGAAGCTTTCTTT
CAISESDRGSAEAFF
>TRBJ2-1|.|.|TRBV7-2
TGTGCCAGCAGCCTCACGCGGGACAATGAGCAGTTCTTC
CASSLTRDNEQFF
>TRBJ1-5|.|.|TRBV15
TGTGCCACCAGCAGACAGGGTTCCAATCAGCCCCAGCATTTT
CATSRQGSNQPQHF
>TRBJ2-5|.|TRBD2|TRBV2
TGTGCCAGCAGTGTGGGACTAGCGGGGGAGACCCAGTACTTC
CASSVGLAGETQYF
>TRBJ2-1|.|TRBD2|TRBV6-2/TRBV6-3
TGTGCCAGCAGTATCTGGACTAGCGGGAGGCGCTACAATGAGCAGTTCTTC
CASSIWTSGRRYNEQFF
>TRBJ1-6|.|TRBD1|TRBV7-3
TGTGCCAGCAGCTTGGACGGGACAGGGCCGGTACTCTCACCCCTCCACTTT
CASSLDGTGPVLSPLHF
>TRBJ2-7|.|.|TRBV10-3
TGTGCCATCAGTGAGCGGGGTTCTAGCGAGCAGTACTTC
CAISERGSSEQYF
>TRBJ1-2|.|TRBD1|TRBV5-6
TGTGCCAGCAGGCCATACACAGGGGGTGAGGGCTATGGCTACACCTTC
CASRPYTGGEGYGYTF
>TRBJ1-6|.|.|TRBV5-1
TGCGCCAGCCAGGGTCAGGGTAATTCACCCCTCCACTTT
CASQGQGNSPLHF
>TRBJ2-4|once|TRBD1|TRBV28
TGTGCCAGCAGTTCCCCAAACAGGGGGCGGAACATTCAGTACTTC
CASSSPNRGRNIQYF
>TRBJ1-1|.|TRBD1|TRBV5-8
TGTGCCAGCAGCAGAGAGCAGGGGGCTGATACTGAAGCTTTCTTT
CASSREQGADTEAFF
>TRBJ2-4|.|TRBD1|TRBV27
TGTGCCAGCAGTTCCGGGGCAGGGGGTGCCAAAAACATTCAGTACTTC
CASSSGAGGAKNIQYF
>TRBJ2-7|.|.|TRBV6-5
TGTGCCAGCAGCGTCACCGGGAAGACCTCCTACGAGCAGTACTTC
CASSVTGKTSYEQYF
>TRBJ1-2|.|TRBD1|TRBV5-4
TGTGCCAGCAGCTCGACAGGGAACATCTATGGCTACACCTTC
CASSSTGNIYGYTF
>TRBJ2-1|.|.|TRBV5-6
TGTGCCAGCAGCTCGTTGTTTGAGCAGTTCTTC
CASSSLFEQFF
>TRBJ1-2|.|TRBD1|TRBV3-1/TRBV3-2
TGTGCCAGCAGCGACAGACAGGGCAGTGAAGGCACCTTC
CASSDRQGSEGTF
>TRBJ2-7|many|.|TRBV3-1/TRBV3-2
TGTGCCAGCAGTCGCACTAGTTCAAACGAGCAGTACTTC
CASSRTSSNEQYF
>TRBJ2-7|.|TRBD2|TRBV27
TGTGCCAGCACTTCCGGGACTAGCGGTCCCTACGAGCAGTACTTC
CASTSGTSGPYEQYF
>TRBJ2-5|.|TRBD2|TRBV7-2
TGTGCCAGCAGCTCGGGACTAGCGGGAGTCCTAGAGACCCAGTACTTC
CASSSGLAGVLETQYF
>TRBJ1-3|.|.|TRBV6-5
TGTGCCTCACAAGGCGGGGGATCTGGAAACACCATATATTTT
CASQGGGSGNTIYF
>TRBJ2-5|.|.|TRBV10-3
TGTGCCATCAGTGACAGCGGTCAAGAGACCCAGTACTTC
CAISDSGQETQYF
>TRBJ1-2|.|.|TRBV10-3
TGTGCCATCAGTACGCCGGGACAACACTATGGCTACACCTTC
CAISTPGQHYGYTF
>TRBJ1-2|many|.|TRBV28
TGTGCCAGCAGACCAGGACAGCTAAGGGGCTACACCTTC
CASRPGQLRGYTF
>TRBJ2-1|.|.|TRBV9
TGTGCCAGCAGCTCCGTGGGGGCTAGCGGCAATGAGCAGTTCTTC
CASSSVGASGNEQFF
>TRBJ1-2|.|TRBD1|TRBV27
TGTGCCAGCAGTCCCCGGGACAGGAGTTTACATGGCTACACCTTC
CASSPRDRSLHGYTF
>TRBJ2-5|once|.|TRBV11-3
TGTGCCAGCAGCTTACAGGGAAGACAGACCCAGTACTTC
CASSLQGRQTQYF
>TRBJ2-1|.|.|TRBV5-1
TGCGCCAGCAGCGGAGCTCCAGGGAACAATGAGCAGTTCTTC
CASSGAPGNNEQFF
>TRBJ1-1|.|.|TRBV28
TGTGCCAGCAGTTTAGTAGGGAGGACTGAAGCTTTCTTT
CASSLVGRTEAFF
>TRBJ2-1|.|.|TRBV18
TGTGCCAGCTCACTAGAAAGACAGAGCTCCTACAATGAGCAGTTCTTC
CASSLERQSSYNEQFF
>TRBJ2-1|.|.|TRBV10-3
TGTGCCATCAGTCGGGACTCCTCACACCATGAGCAGTTCTTC
CAISRDSSHHEQFF
>TRBJ2-7|once|.|TRBV7-8
TGTGCCAGCAGCCCCCCGTCCCCCAGGTACTACGAGCAGTACTTC
CASSPPSPRYYEQYF
>TRBJ1-1|.|.|TRBV9
TGTGCCAGCAGCGTAGTTGGAGACCTTGAAGCTTTCTTT
CASSVVGDLEAFF
>TRBJ1-1|few|.|TRBV11-2
TGTGCCAGCAGGGCTGACAGGAACACTGAAGCTTTCTTT
CASRADRNTEAFF
>TRBJ1-4|.|.|TRBV15
TGTGCCACCAGCAGAGATGGACAGCGGGAAAAACTGTTTTTT
CATSRDGQREKLFF
>TRBJ2-1|few|.|TRBV5-1
TGCGCCAGCAGCTTGGGGGGCCAGATGAATGAGCAGTTCTTC
CASSLGGQMNEQFF
>TRBJ2-7|.|TRBD1|TRBV2
TGTGCCAGCAGCGCCACAGGGGGCTACGAGCAGTACTTC
CASSATGGYEQYF
>TRBJ2-3|once|TRBD2|TRBV19
TGTGCCAGTAGTACTCTAGCGGGGAGCACAGATACGCAGTATTTT
CASSTLAGSTDTQYF
>TRBJ2-5|.|.|TRBV19
TGTGCCAGTAGTATGGGCAGGGCGGAGACCCAGTACTTC
CASSMGRAETQYF
>TRBJ1-6|.|TRBD1|TRBV7-3
TGTGCCAGCAGTCAACAGGGGGCAGGCTCACCCCTCCACTTT
CASSQQGAGSPLHF
>TRBJ1-4|.|.|TRBV3-1/TRBV3-2
TGTGCCAGCAGCGGGGGGAAGACTAATGAAAAACTGTTTTTT
CASSGGKTNEKLFF
>TRBJ1-5|.|TRBD1|TRBV28
TGTGCCAGCAGCCTGGACAGGGCCAGGCCCCAGCATTTT
CASSLDRARPQHF
>TRBJ2-1|once|.|TRBV5-1
TGCGCCAGCAGCTTGGGGACAGCTCCTAACAATGAGCAGTTCTTC
CASSLGTAPNNEQFF